This is a list of T cell receptor beta chains from one sample in a study of identical twins. TCRdb called the 5' RACE reads again in MiXCR, with one record for every CDR3 protein. The data show some 250,000 distinct CDR3 sequences, with over 5.5% seen just once and less than 15% held by the top ten. In addition, the sample was reused for a study of T cells expressing NK-cell markers.

Sequenced input: CD8+ T cells sorted from blood. Receptor source: a woman aged 18 to 35 in good health. CDR3s include the opening cysteine and the closing phenylalanine or tryptophan.

TRBV6-5	CASSYGTGSFYEQYF
TRBV4-3	CASSQGTGLEGNEQFF
TRBV10-3	CAISEGGSEQFF
TRBV5-1	CASSPDTTYEQYF
TRBV7-2	CASSLRGRGRGEQYF
TRBV20-1	CSARPPGLAGHEQYF
TRBV9	CASSAGGVVQPQHF
TRBV5-1	CASSLGVGFYEQYF
TRBV19	CASSGRAIPGPTEAFF
TRBV5-6	CASSLLIETQYF
TRBV19	CASSPADVSYEQYF
TRBV29-1	CSAEVQNTGELFF
TRBV5-1	CASSLGLRGYSYNEQFF
TRBV12-3/TRBV12-4	CASSLNLPREQYF
TRBV29-1	CSVADGGQPQHF
TRBV6-1	CASSVDSGVNQPQHF
TRBV19	CASSIAGTWGELFF
TRBV15	CATAFWDVGANVLTF
TRBV15	CATSREQGLQDNEQFF
TRBV7-9	CASSAELASSYNEQFF
TRBV7-2	CASSLEGTSVFYEQYF
TRBV7-9	CASSLWVQETQYF
TRBV5-1	CASSLNGAGGPILETQYF
TRBV4-3	CASSQTRTIYYNEQFF
TRBV19	CASSPTSTYEQYF
TRBV24-1	CATDGPGTVYNSPLHF
TRBV7-8	CASTESNTGELFF
TRBV5-6	CASSWERGWYQETQYF
TRBV9	CASSEPGGLEAFF
TRBV7-2	CASSPVGTQYF
TRBV7-6	CASSLGPPLARGFNEQFF
TRBV20-1	CSARDAGSQGHPLEQYF
TRBV3-1	CASSPTTTYGYTF
TRBV11-2	CASSPGQGPYGYTF
TRBV14	CASSQTGTSIWEQYF
TRBV9	CASSVSGPSTGELFF